Listed below are T cell receptor beta chains from one sample, sequenced in a study of T cells after yellow fever vaccination. TCRdb re-called the 5' RACE reads through MiXCR, storing one row per CDR3 protein. The data show hundreds of thousands of distinct CDR3 sequences, 3% to 4.5% seen once. Sequenced material: PBMCs, taken on the day of the yellow fever booster vaccination. The source of these receptors is a man younger than 35 who received the YFV17D yellow fever vaccine. Both conserved end residues are part of each CDR3. D genes are given only for firm matches. Clone size appears in some rows only: once, few, many, or a class for an expanded clone.

v_call,j_call,d_call,clone_size,cdr3_nt,cdr3_aa
TRBV6-2/TRBV6-3,TRBJ2-3,TRBD1,many,TGTGCCAGCAGACGGGACAGGGCGTCCGCGCAGTATTTT,CASRRDRASAQYF
TRBV5-1,TRBJ2-5,-,few,TGCGCCAGCAGCTTGGCCGGAGGGGAGTACCAAGAGACCCAGTACTTC,CASSLAGGEYQETQYF
TRBV12-3/TRBV12-4,TRBJ2-5,-,many,TGTGCCAGCAGTTTCGGCCAGGGGGGCCTAGGCGAGACCCAGTACTTC,CASSFGQGGLGETQYF
TRBV10-3,TRBJ2-1,-,many,TGTGCCATCAGCGGGGGTGGGCCCAATGAGCAGTTCTTC,CAISGGGPNEQFF
TRBV3-1,TRBJ2-6,TRBD2,-,TGTGCCAGCAGCTACAGATTCGGGGGGGCTGCAGGGGCCAACGTCCTGACTTTC,CASSYRFGGAAGANVLTF
TRBV28,TRBJ2-1,TRBD1,few,TGTGCCAGCAGTTCCTGGACAGGGGGTTTCAATGAGCAGTTCTTC,CASSSWTGGFNEQFF
TRBV7-2,TRBJ2-7,-,-,TGTGCCAGCAGCTCTTACCCTGGACCCTACGAGCAGTACTTC,CASSSYPGPYEQYF
TRBV6-5,TRBJ1-4,-,-,TGTGCCAGCAGTACCGGGGCACAGGAAAAACTGTTTTTT,CASSTGAQEKLFF
TRBV7-8,TRBJ2-2,TRBD2,many,TGTGCCAGCAGCCCCCGGAGGCTAGCGGGGGACCACACCGGGGAGCTGTTTTTT,CASSPRRLAGDHTGELFF
TRBV7-9,TRBJ2-3,-,many,TGTGCCAGCAGCTTTTGGGGGCAGCTCACAGATACGCAGTATTTT,CASSFWGQLTDTQYF
TRBV18,TRBJ1-5,-,-,TGTGCCAGCTCTCAGGGTCTAGGAAGCAATCAGCCCCAGCATTTT,CASSQGLGSNQPQHF
TRBV18,TRBJ2-5,-,-,TGTGCCAGCTCACACGAGACCCAGTACTTC,CASSHETQYF
TRBV7-2,TRBJ2-5,-,many,TGTGCCAGCAGCTTTACACAAGGTCTAGCGAAAGAGACCCAGTACTTC,CASSFTQGLAKETQYF
TRBV3-1,TRBJ2-2,TRBD2,-,TGTGCCAGCAGTCCCGCCGGGACTAGCTACGGGGAGCTGTTTTTT,CASSPAGTSYGELFF
TRBV4-3,TRBJ1-1,TRBD1,-,TGCGCCAGCAGCCAAGACCCCCAGGGGGACTTTGAAGCTTTCTTT,CASSQDPQGDFEAFF
TRBV7-2,TRBJ1-5,-,-,TGTGCCAGCAGCTTACCCCAGGGGCCCCAGCATTTT,CASSLPQGPQHF
TRBV7-3,TRBJ2-3,TRBD1,many,TGTGCCAGCAGCGACAGGGGGAACACAGATACGCAGTATTTT,CASSDRGNTDTQYF
TRBV24-1,TRBJ2-5,-,-,TGTGCCACCAGTGAACCCGGCGCCCAAGAGACCCAGTACTTC,CATSEPGAQETQYF
TRBV4-2,TRBJ1-2,-,few,TGTGCCAGCAGCGAAGATTCTAAAGTCAACTATGGCTACACCTTC,CASSEDSKVNYGYTF
TRBV12-3/TRBV12-4,TRBJ2-7,-,many,TGTGCCAGCGGGCCCCCCCACGAGCAGTACTTC,CASGPPHEQYF
TRBV10-3,TRBJ1-4,TRBD1,few,TGTGCCATCAGTGAGGGCGGGGACAGTGGAGCAACTAATGAAAAACTGTTTTTT,CAISEGGDSGATNEKLFF
TRBV20-1,TRBJ1-5,-,many,TGCAGTGCAAAAGGTTCCCTTTTTAATCAGCCCCAGCATTTT,CSAKGSLFNQPQHF
TRBV6-5,TRBJ1-2,-,few,TGTGCCAGCAGTTACTCCCACGTTAACTATGGCTACACCTTC,CASSYSHVNYGYTF
TRBV4-3,TRBJ1-4,TRBD1,many,TGCGCCAGCAGCCAAACGACAGGGACCGTAAGAACTAATGAAAAACTGTTTTTT,CASSQTTGTVRTNEKLFF
TRBV19,TRBJ2-5,TRBD2,many,TGTGCCAGTAGTACTAGCGGGGGGACCCAGTACTTC,CASSTSGGTQYF
TRBV7-2,TRBJ1-2,-,-,TGTGCCAGCAGCTTAGGGTCCGGGCCAGGCTACACCTTC,CASSLGSGPGYTF
TRBV4-3,TRBJ2-2,TRBD1,few,TGCGCCAGCAGCTATAGACAGGGAAATTATGAGCTGTTTTTT,CASSYRQGNYELFF
TRBV6-5,TRBJ2-7,TRBD2,many,TGTGCCAGCACTAGCGGGGTAAACTCCTACGAGCAGTACTTC,CASTSGVNSYEQYF
TRBV20-1,TRBJ2-1,TRBD2,-,TGCAGTGCTAGTCTGGGACTAGCGAATTACAATGAGCAGTTCTTC,CSASLGLANYNEQFF
TRBV20-1,TRBJ2-3,-,-,TGCAGTGCTAGAACCACGGGGCTTCTAGCAATCCCAGATACGCAGTATTTT,CSARTTGLLAIPDTQYF
TRBV5-1,TRBJ1-4,TRBD1,few,TGCGCCAGCGGACATCCCGGGACAGGGAGGGAAAAACTGTTTTTT,CASGHPGTGREKLFF
TRBV12-3/TRBV12-4,TRBJ2-3,TRBD1,many,TGTGCCAGCAGTCGGGGACAGGGCCCCTCGGGGGATACGCAGTATTTT,CASSRGQGPSGDTQYF
TRBV4-2,TRBJ1-4,-,few,TGTGCCAGCAGCCCAAGAATCGGTCGCGAAAAACTGTTTTTT,CASSPRIGREKLFF
TRBV2,TRBJ2-4,-,-,TGTGCCAGCAGTGAACGCCTCGTACTAGCCAAAAACATTCAGTACTTC,CASSERLVLAKNIQYF
TRBV5-1,TRBJ2-6,-,many,TGCGCCAGCAGCTTGGCACGGACGATGAGCTCTGGGGCCAACGTCCTGACTTTC,CASSLARTMSSGANVLTF
TRBV5-8,TRBJ1-1,-,-,TGTGCCAGCAGCTTTTGGGTAACCGAGGGGAGAGCGGCTTTCTTT,CASSFWVTEGRAAFF
TRBV4-3,TRBJ2-3,-,-,TGCGCCAGCAGCCGAAAAGTCAATTCAGATACGCAGTATTTT,CASSRKVNSDTQYF
TRBV29-1,TRBJ2-5,-,many,TGCAGCGCCCCAGAGGGGGAGACCCAGTACTTC,CSAPEGETQYF
TRBV7-2,TRBJ2-5,-,many,TGTGCTAGCAGCTTAGCGCGTCAAGAGACCCAGTACTTC,CASSLARQETQYF
TRBV9,TRBJ2-7,TRBD2,many,TGTGCCAGCAGCGGTAGCGGGGGCGGCAACGAGCAGTACTTC,CASSGSGGGNEQYF
TRBV27,TRBJ2-3,-,few,TGTGCCAGCTCTACAGCGTTGAGCACAGATACGCAGTATTTT,CASSTALSTDTQYF
TRBV2,TRBJ1-5,-,many,TGTGCCAGCAGGGTAGAGGGCAATCAGCCCCAGCATTTT,CASRVEGNQPQHF
TRBV7-2,TRBJ2-2,TRBD2,many,TGTGCCAGCAGGCCTACGGGACTAGCGAACACCGGGGAGCTGTTTTTT,CASRPTGLANTGELFF
TRBV7-2,TRBJ1-1,-,many,TGTGCCAGCAGCCAAAGAGGGGGGCGAAGGGCTGAAGCTTTCTTT,CASSQRGGRRAEAFF
TRBV10-3,TRBJ2-3,-,few,TGTGCCATCACTGAAGGGCAGTCTAGCACAGATACGCAGTATTTT,CAITEGQSSTDTQYF
TRBV7-2,TRBJ2-1,TRBD1,few,TGTGCCAGCAGCTCCCACCTCCGGGACAGGGGGGACAATGAGCAGTTCTTC,CASSSHLRDRGDNEQFF
TRBV12-5,TRBJ1-2,-,many,TGTGCTAGTGGTTTGGGGGACGAGGATTTTTATGGCTACACCTTC,CASGLGDEDFYGYTF
TRBV9,TRBJ1-1,-,many,TGTGCCAGCAGCATCGCGGATATAAACACTGAAGCTTTCTTT,CASSIADINTEAFF
TRBV6-5,TRBJ1-6,-,few,TGTGCCAGCGGACGGATTTCACCCCTCCACTTT,CASGRISPLHF
TRBV6-5,TRBJ1-6,TRBD1,few,TGTGCCAGCAGTCCACGACAGGGTGGTACTTCACCCCTCCACTTT,CASSPRQGGTSPLHF
TRBV20-1,TRBJ2-5,-,few,TGCAGTGCTGAACCCGTAACGGCTCAAGAGACCCAGTACTTC,CSAEPVTAQETQYF
TRBV5-1,TRBJ1-2,TRBD1,many,TGCGCCAGCAGCTTGGGAAGGACAGGGCAATATGGCTACACCTTC,CASSLGRTGQYGYTF
TRBV12-3/TRBV12-4,TRBJ1-1,-,few,TGTGCCAGCAGTTTCTGGGACACTGAAGCTTTCTTT,CASSFWDTEAFF
TRBV5-1,TRBJ2-1,TRBD2,many,TGCGCCAGCAGCTTGACTAGCGTATCATGGAATGAGCAGTTCTTC,CASSLTSVSWNEQFF
TRBV19,TRBJ2-1,-,few,TGTGCCAGTACAGGCTACAATGAGCAGTTCTTC,CASTGYNEQFF